A single sample is the source of the 8 T cell receptor beta chains below, sequenced in a study of cytomegalovirus exposure and HLA in healthy donors. Measured with immunoSEQ multiplex PCR; TCRdb has only the in-frame clones, and not every one. The table shows 250,000 to 300,000 clones, with around 86% occurring only once. The sequencing input was PBMCs. These receptors came from a woman between 18 and 29 years old in good health and CMV-seronegative.

The rearrangement links TRBV5-1 to TRBJ1-2, with TRBD1 matching over 8 bases. The CDR3 contains 16 residues. J gave up 2 bases and V 0 bases, and 6 bases lay outside the gene matches. The germline CDR1 and CDR2 sequences are SGHRS and YFSETQ. In nucleotides, the CDR3 is TGCGCCAGCAGCTTGGAATCCAGGGGGCGGAACTATGGCTACACCTTC. Protein: CASSLESRGRNYGYTF.

This sequence joins TRBV7-8 and TRBJ2-5; 12 bases align to TRBD2. With V trimmed by 2 bases and J by 7 bases, 5 bases remained unmatched. Per the germline V gene, CDR1 is SGHVS and CDR2 is FQNEAQ. The CDR3 consists of 15 residues. The CDR3 loop is CASSLPSGGARTQYF. CDR3 DNA: TGTGCCAGCAGCTTACCTAGCGGGGGGGCGAGGACCCAGTACTTC.

The genes are TRBV9 and TRBJ1-2, with a weak D call TRBD1 (6 bases). V lost 0 bases, J lost 4 bases, and 10 bases lay in between. The V gene's germline CDR1 is SGDLS and CDR2 YYNGEE. This CDR3 spans 14 amino acids. The CDR3 spells CASSVDRERYGYTF. CDR3 nucleotides: TGTGCCAGCAGCGTAGACAGGGAGCGCTATGGCTACACCTTC.

The chain recombines TRBV12-1 with TRBJ1-5; TRBD1 is the table's D call and was not checked against the DNA. TRBV12-1 is flagged as a pseudogene. CDR3 size: 14 residues. The CDR3 DNA reads as TGTGCCAGCAGCGTGACAGGGAGCAATCAGCCCCAGCATTTT. Residues: CASSVTGSNQPQHF.

The chain couples TRBV5-1 to TRBJ1-1; D is undetermined. The ends were cut back, 4 bases at V and 1 base at J, with 11 bases in the middle. Germline CDR1 reads SGHRS; CDR2 reads YFSETQ. This CDR3 is 14 amino acids long. In DNA, the CDR3 is TGCGCCAGCAGCCCGTTGAGCGGGAACACTGAAGCTTTCTTT. It yields the protein CASSPLSGNTEAFF.

V usage is TRBV29-1 and J usage is TRBJ2-2; a possible D gene is TRBD1 (5 bases). Between the trimmed V and J ends, which lost 7 bases and 0 bases, there was a span of 12 bases. This CDR3 spans 14 amino acids. CDR1 is SQVTM, CDR2 ANQGSEA, per germline. CDR3 region: CSGLQGSNTGELFF. CDR3 nucleotide sequence: TGCAGCGGACTTCAGGGATCGAACACCGGGGAGCTGTTTTTT.

The sample holds a few counts of this clone. The chain links TRBV6-5 to TRBJ2-7; 7 bases line up with TRBD2. Germline V gene sequence: CDR1 MNHEY, CDR2 SVGAGI. The junction had 7 bases not matched to a gene; V was cut back by 5 bases and J by 3 bases. CDR3 length equals 14 residues. The CDR3 DNA is TGTGCCAGCAGTCCGCTAGCGGAAAACTACGAGCAGTACTTC. Encoded protein: CASSPLAENYEQYF.

This sequence joins TRBV23-1 and TRBJ1-6; no definite D call. TRBV23-1 is annotated as an ORF whose role is uncertain. Deletions cut 8 bases from V and 6 bases from J, with 20 bases between. The CDR3 contains 16 residues. The CDR3: CASCLPEKSINSPLHF. The CDR3 nucleotides read TGCGCCAGCTGCCTCCCGGAGAAGTCGATTAATTCACCCCTCCACTTT.